This record concerns one T cell receptor (beta chain) sequence. Its antigen is as yet unknown. Trimming took 6 bases from V and 4 from J, leaving 18 bases between them. The CDR3 sequence is 15 residues long. CDR1 and CDR2 (germline): MRHNA, SNTAGT. This entry comes from a study of shared clonotypes between healthy human individuals. Notes on the study in general: Non-shared clonotypes had lower generation probabilities than those shared by all four donors. Approximately 5.4% of naive CD4 clonotypes were common to a few donors.

The data were produced by immunoSEQ multiplex PCR, yet TCRdb's version contains in-frame clones alone and is incomplete. The sample lists about 1.1 million clones, 70% to 80% seen once, with roughly 0.61% in the top ten. The receptor's source is a man aged 18-30 years in good health. Some clones in this sample may be carry-over from other donors' samples. The sequenced sample was memory CD4+ T cells from PBMCs. Subset defined: CD45RA-negative fraction. The chain is built from TRBV6-4 and TRBJ1-2; D not resolved. CDR3 in amino acids: CASSAEEGSAYGYTF. The CDR3 DNA reads TGTGCCAGCAGCGCCGAAGAGGGCAGCGCCTATGGCTACACCTTC.